The entry below gives a single T cell receptor beta chain sequence along with its context. Its antigen remains unidentified. The method was immunoSEQ multiplex PCR; TCRdb's version includes in-frame clones alone and lacks a portion of them. The table includes some 60,000 clones, more than 90% detected once. These data belong to a study of cytomegalovirus exposure and HLA in healthy donors. Study details: The 110 or so validation repertoires, a later analysis reported, used the same platform as the approximately 700 first-cohort repertoires. Study-wide points: Many donors carried some public TCRs, although rarity characterized most TCR sequences. Subsequent analysis of the 120 or so validation repertoires found a tendency for first-cohort TCR clusters to co-occur.

This TCR was sampled from a young man in good health and CMV-seronegative. Sequenced: PBMCs.

CDR3 sequence (DNA): TGTGCCAGCAGTTCAAGCTTAGAAGAAGCTTTCTTT. Translation gives CASSSSLEEAFF. This chain uses TRBV28 with TRBJ1-1; D is undetermined. V gave up 4 bases and J gave up 8 bases, with 11 bases separating them. The germline V gene encodes CDR1 MDHEN and CDR2 SYDVKM. This CDR3 is 12 amino acids long.